The 31 T cell receptor beta chains in this list originate from one sample, sequenced in a study of T cells in Graves' hyperthyroidism and ophthalmopathy. Amplified TCR beta CDR3 regions came from RNA transcripts. The HTBI primer set drove a first-round RT-PCR of the TCR CDR3. TCRdb analysed the multiplex PCR reads with MiXCR anew, one entry per CDR3 protein. The sample has about 480,000 distinct CDR3 sequences, 22% seen once; the top ten hold about 49%. The sample taken for sequencing was blood. These receptors all come from a woman between 65 and 79 years old with Graves' ophthalmopathy.

This clonotype was detected many times. This chain links TRBV7-9 with TRBJ1-4, with D maybe TRBD1 (5 bases). The V end lost 6 bases, the J end lost 0 bases, and 8 bases lay between the germline ends. Germline assignment: CDR1 SEHNR and CDR2 FQNEAQ (reference sequence). The CDR3 runs 14 residues. CDR3 region: CASSSGSTNEKLFF. In DNA form, the CDR3 reads TGTGCCAGCAGTTCAGGGTCAACTAATGAAAAACTGTTTTTT.

There are a few counts of this clonotype. This chain connects TRBV6-2 or TRBV6-3 to TRBJ2-1; D possibly matches TRBD1 or TRBD2 (6 bases each). V was trimmed by 6 bases and J by 0 bases, leaving 18 bases between them. This CDR3 has 17 amino acids. CDR1 MNHEY and CDR2 SVGEGT come from the germline V gene. The chain's CDR3 is CASRGGDITSSYNEQFF. CDR3 nucleotide sequence: TGTGCCAGCAGGGGGGGCGATATTACCAGCTCCTACAATGAGCAGTTCTTC.

The chain has TRBV5-5 and TRBJ1-5; D is unclear. Trimming removed 4 bases from V and 6 bases from J, with 17 bases in between. The CDR3 runs to 15 residues. The germline V gene has CDR1 SGHKS and CDR2 YYEKEE (reference sequence). The CDR3 region has the DNA TGTGCCAGCAGCCAATCCCTTTCTGGGGTTCAGCCCCAGCATTTT. Protein sequence: CASSQSLSGVQPQHF.

The chain links TRBV27 to TRBJ2-3, with 8 bases aligning to TRBD2. CDR1 and CDR2 from the germline V gene are MNHEY and SMNVEV (reference sequence). CDR3 length equals 15 residues. The junction had 11 bases not matched to a gene; V was cut back by 6 bases and J by 6 bases. CDR3 amino acids: CASRISGSPGDTQYF. CDR3 DNA sequence: TGTGCCAGCAGGATCAGCGGGAGTCCAGGGGATACGCAGTATTTT.

V and J are TRBV18 and TRBJ2-3; D perhaps matches TRBD2 (5 bases). The CDR3 has 16 residues. V lost 6 bases and J lost 1, with 17 bases in between. From germline, CDR1 is KGHSH and CDR2 LQKENI. The CDR3 DNA reads TGTGCCAGCTCTACCCTGGGGAGCGGACGCACAGATACGCAGTATTTT. Translating gives CASSTLGSGRTDTQYF.

This clonotype was seen at least ten times. The chain employs TRBV30 and TRBJ2-1; D unresolved. Per germline, CDR1 GTSNPN and CDR2 SVGIG (reference sequence). CDR3 length equals 12 residues. V gave up 2 bases and J gave up 9 bases, with 11 bases separating them. The CDR3 here is CAWSTTVGEQFF. The CDR3, as DNA: TGTGCCTGGAGTACTACCGTTGGTGAGCAGTTCTTC. Full variable domain (remainder filled in from reference TRBV30 and TRBJ2-1): SQTIHQWPATLVQPVGSPLSLECTVEGTSNPNLYWYRQAAGRGLQLLFYSVGIGQISSEVPQNLSASRPQDRQFILSSKKLLLSDSGFYLCAWSTTVGEQFFGPGTRLTVL.

This clonotype was observed once. This chain joins TRBV28 and TRBJ2-7, with 10 positions matching TRBD2. The CDR3 loop spans 17 amino acids. Germline V gives CDR1 MDHEN, CDR2 SYDVKM. Germline trimming cut 6 bases from V and 5 bases from J; bases unmatched to any gene: 16. This CDR3 is CASSLVLLAGAPHEQYF. CDR3 coding DNA: TGTGCCAGCAGCTTAGTTCTGCTAGCGGGAGCCCCCCACGAGCAGTACTTC.

This clonotype was counted between two and nine times. A much larger clone lies a single base off, so this may be a read error. The chain uses TRBV27 and TRBJ1-2, with D unclear. CDR1 and CDR2 from the germline V gene are MNHEY and SMNVEV (reference sequence). Deletions cut 2 bases from V and 2 bases from J, with 6 bases between. The CDR3 length is 13 residues. The CDR3 coding sequence is TGTGCCAGCAGTTTACAGGAAAACTATGGCTACACCTTC. This translates into CASSLQENYGYTF.

This clonotype was observed a few times. DNA of the CDR3: TGTGCCAGCAGTCAGACAAGAATCGGGGAGCTGTTTTTT. The encoded protein is CASSQTRIGELFF. The chain couples TRBV6-2 or TRBV6-3 to TRBJ2-2; D is unclear. V gave up 5 bases and J gave up 7 bases, with 11 bases separating them. CDR1 and CDR2 from the germline V gene are MNHEY and SVGEGT. This CDR3 is 13 amino acids long.

This clonotype was detected only a few times. This sequence joins TRBV6-1 and TRBJ2-1; tentative D call: TRBD2 (5 bases). The V gene's germline CDR1 is MNHNS and CDR2 SASEGT. The V end was cut by 6 bases, the J end by 0 bases, with 15 bases between. The CDR3 is made up of 16 amino acids. The DNA for the CDR3 is TGTGCCAGCAGCGAGCGGTCCCCGGGCTCCTACAATGAGCAGTTCTTC. This codes for CASSERSPGSYNEQFF.

V gene TRBV6-5 combines with J gene TRBJ2-7, with D possibly TRBD1 on 5 matching bases. CDR3 length equals 14 residues. V gave up 2 bases and J gave up 4 bases, with 12 bases separating them. Per germline, CDR1 MNHEY and CDR2 SVGAGI. The CDR3 region has the DNA TGTGCCAGCAGTTACAATGGACAAGTATACGAGCAGTACTTC. It specifies CASSYNGQVYEQYF.

This clonotype came up many times. The chain joins TRBV24-1 to TRBJ1-2; 8 bases fit TRBD1. This CDR3 has 14 amino acids. Trimming cost V 6 bases and J 8 bases; bases outside gene matches: 10. Germline V gene sequence: CDR1 KGHDR, CDR2 SFDVKD. The CDR3 reads CATSTGTGERGYTF. The DNA for the CDR3 is TGTGCCACCAGTACCGGGACAGGAGAGAGGGGCTACACCTTC.

This clonotype was observed a handful of times. CDR3 residues: CATSEDARSGQYF. The DNA for the CDR3 is TGTGCCACCAGCGAAGACGCTAGGAGCGGGCAGTACTTC. This rearrangement joins TRBV15 to TRBJ2-7; D perhaps matches TRBD2 (5 bases). Trimming took off 5 bases at V and 9 bases at J, with 17 bases between the two ends. CDR1 and CDR2 from the germline V gene are LNHNV and YYDKDF (reference sequence). The CDR3 contains 13 residues.

The chain recombines TRBV27 with TRBJ2-1, with D tentatively TRBD2 (6 bases). Trimming removed 5 bases from V and 4 bases from J, with 21 bases in between. CDR1 and CDR2 from the germline V gene are MNHEY and SMNVEV (reference sequence). This CDR3 spans 17 amino acids. CDR3 sequence (DNA): TGTGCCAGCAGTATCTCCTCTGGGGTAGCGGTATACAATGAGCAGTTCTTC. Residues: CASSISSGVAVYNEQFF.

V gene TRBV2 combines with J gene TRBJ1-5; TRBD1 agrees at 10 bases. The germline CDR1 and CDR2 sequences are SNHLY and FYNNEI. V trimming: 3 bases; J trimming: 5 bases; junction bases outside the gene matches: 1. This CDR3 contains 14 residues. The CDR3 DNA reads as TGTGCCAGCAGTGAGACAGGGGGCCATCAGCCCCAGCATTTT. It yields the protein CASSETGGHQPQHF.

This clonotype was detected only a few times. The chain joins TRBV6-2 or TRBV6-3 to TRBJ1-2; the D is unclear. CDR1 is MNHEY and CDR2 is SVGEGT in the germline V gene. The length of the CDR3 is 15 residues. The V end lost 5 bases, the J end lost 8 bases, and 21 bases lay between the germline ends. CDR3 sequence (DNA): TGTGCCAGCAGTATCCGCACGACTAAGACGAGAGGCTACACCTTC. It encodes CASSIRTTKTRGYTF.

This clonotype appeared a few times. The chain has TRBV5-1 and TRBJ2-7; tentative D call: TRBD1 (6 bases). The CDR3 runs to 15 residues. The V gene lost 0 bases and the J gene lost 3 bases, with 13 bases spanning the gap. Germline CDR1 reads SGHRS; CDR2 reads YFSETQ. The CDR3 sequence is CASSLDRVPGYEQYF. The CDR3 region has the DNA TGCGCCAGCAGCTTGGACAGGGTCCCTGGCTACGAGCAGTACTTC.

This clonotype was recorded a few times. Compared with germline, one end of the junction differs, possibly owing to a read error. The rearrangement joins TRBV28 to TRBJ2-1, with 7 bases matching TRBD2. CDR1 is MDHEN and CDR2 is SYDVKM in the germline V gene. This CDR3 comprises 11 residues. The CDR3: CAGSQRDEQFF. The CDR3 DNA is TGTGCCGGCAGCCAGCGGGACGAGCAGTTCTTC.

The chain employs TRBV7-2 and TRBJ2-1; possibly TRBD1 for D (6 bases). The germline V gene encodes CDR1 SGHTA and CDR2 FQGNSA. This CDR3 has 14 amino acids. V lost 2 bases, J lost 6 bases, and 11 bases lay in between. The CDR3: CASSLYRVGNEQFF. The DNA of the CDR3 is TGTGCCAGCAGCTTATACAGGGTTGGCAATGAGCAGTTCTTC.

This chain uses TRBV10-3 with TRBJ2-1; no definite D call. CDR1 and CDR2 (germline): ENHRY, SYGVKD. Trimming took 6 bases from V and 7 from J, leaving 13 bases between them. This CDR3 region has 13 residues. The CDR3 loop reads CAIRLPLLNEQFF. The CDR3 DNA is TGTGCCATCAGACTCCCTTTATTGAATGAGCAGTTCTTC.

This clonotype was seen a handful of times. This chain joins TRBV30 and TRBJ2-7, with a weak D call TRBD2 (6 bases). CDR1 is GTSNPN, CDR2 SVGIG, per germline (reference sequence). CDR3 length equals 11 residues. DNA of the CDR3: TGTTCTGCCGGGAGAGGCTACGAGCAGTACTTC. Translation: CSAGRGYEQYF.

V and J are TRBV20-1 and TRBJ2-1; TRBD2 aligns across 10 bases. Trimming cost V 3 bases and J 8 bases; bases outside gene matches: 16. Germline CDR1 and CDR2: DFQATT and SNEGSKA (reference sequence). The CDR3 sequence is 17 residues long. As DNA, the CDR3 is TGCAGTGCTAGGGGGGGGGCTAGCGGGAGTCGAGAGGATGAGCAGTTCTTC. This gives the protein CSARGGASGSREDEQFF.

V usage is TRBV5-1 and J usage is TRBJ2-5; D call uncertain. Trimming pared 3 bases from V and 5 bases from J, leaving 14 bases between. There are 14 residues in the CDR3. Germline V CDR1 and CDR2: SGHRS, YFSETQ. The DNA of the CDR3 is TGCGCCAGCAGCTCAGGACCGGGTGGCGAGACCCAGTACTTC. Translation: CASSSGPGGETQYF.

This clonotype was picked up many times. CDR3 nucleotide sequence: TGTGCCAGCAGCTTAACGGCCTCTAACTATGGCTACACCTTC. This codes for CASSLTASNYGYTF. The chain employs TRBV7-2 and TRBJ1-2; D is unresolved. The V end was cut by 2 bases, the J end by 0 bases, with 7 bases between. The CDR3 runs to 14 residues. The germline gives CDR1 SGHTA, CDR2 FQGNSA. The full variable domain, its missing parts supplied by reference TRBV7-2 and TRBJ1-2, is GAGVSQSPSNKVTEKGKDVELRCDPISGHTALYWYRQSLGQGLEFLIYFQGNSAPDKSGLPSDRFSAERTGGSVSTLTIQRTQQEDSAVYLCASSLTASNYGYTFGSGTRLTVV.

This chain connects TRBV28 to TRBJ1-6; D is unclear. This CDR3 contains 18 residues. Trimming removed 8 bases from V and 0 bases from J, with 20 bases in between. CDR1 MDHEN and CDR2 SYDVKM come from the germline V gene. The CDR3 region is CASRTDQDALSYNSPLHF. Here the CDR3 DNA reads TGTGCCAGCCGGACTGACCAGGACGCCCTCTCCTATAATTCACCCCTCCACTTT.

This clonotype has more than one count but fewer than ten. The genes are TRBV10-3 and TRBJ1-2; 8 nucleotides align to TRBD1. The ends lost 0 bases at V and 4 bases at J; junction bases unmatched: 10. Germline assignment: CDR1 ENHRY and CDR2 SYGVKD. CDR3 size: 17 residues. This CDR3 is CAISESSQGAAGYGYTF. For the CDR3, the DNA is TGTGCCATCAGTGAGTCTAGCCAGGGGGCGGCTGGCTATGGCTACACCTTC.

As concerns this clonotype: At one end the junction does not follow the germline gene, possibly because of a read error. The genes are TRBV13 and TRBJ1-1; D perhaps matches TRBD1 (5 bases). The germline gives CDR1 PRHDT, CDR2 FYEKMQ (reference sequence). This CDR3 spans 14 amino acids. CDR3: CASSLSGAWLGAFF. The CDR3 nucleotides are TGCGCCAGCAGCTTGTCCGGGGCCTGGTTGGGAGCTTTCTTT. Drawing the rest from reference TRBV13 and TRBJ1-1, the complete variable domain is AAGVIQSPRHLIKEKRETATLKCYPIPRHDTVYWYQQGPGQDPQFLISFYEKMQSDKGSIPDRFSAQQFSDYHSELNMSSLELGDSALYFCASSLSGAWLGAFFGQGTRLTVV.

This rearrangement joins TRBV18 to TRBJ2-1; 8 nucleotides match TRBD2. Germline trimming cut 3 bases from V and 10 bases from J; bases unmatched to any gene: 5. The germline CDR1 and CDR2 sequences are KGHSH and LQKENI. This CDR3 region has 13 residues. The CDR3 here is CASSPSGTREQFF. CDR3 coding DNA: TGTGCCAGCTCACCTTCGGGGACTAGGGAGCAGTTCTTC. The full variable domain, its missing parts supplied by reference TRBV18 and TRBJ2-1, is NAGVMQNPRHLVRRRGQEARLRCSPMKGHSHVYWYRQLPEEGLKFMVYLQKENIIDESGMPKERFSAEFPKEGPSILRIQQVVRGDSAAYFCASSPSGTREQFFGPGTRLTVL.

Of note for this clonotype: The junction does not match germline at one end; this may be a read error. The J gene is TRBJ2-3, the V gene TRBV3-1; no reliable D call. This CDR3 spans 13 amino acids. The germline gives CDR1 LGHDT, CDR2 YNNKEL (reference sequence). CDR3 sequence reads: CASGQDWSDTQYF. The CDR3 bases are TGTGCCAGCGGCCAAGATTGGTCGGATACGCAGTATTTT.

This clonotype occurred a few times. This chain links TRBV7-3 with TRBJ2-2; maybe TRBD1 (5 bases). Per the germline V gene, CDR1 is SGHTA and CDR2 is FQGTGA. V lost 0 bases to trimming and J lost 2 bases, with 10 bases between them. CDR3 length: 16 residues. CDR3 sequence: CASSLTRQGNTGELFF. The CDR3 coding sequence is TGTGCCAGCAGCTTAACCCGCCAGGGAAACACCGGGGAGCTGTTTTTT.

This clonotype came up many times. The rearrangement links TRBV6-1 to TRBJ1-1; D unresolved. The V gene lost 1 base and the J gene lost 4 bases, with 10 bases spanning the gap. CDR3 length: 14 amino acids. Germline CDR1 and CDR2: MNHNS and SASEGT. The CDR3 sequence is CASSEERRATEAFF. The DNA of the CDR3 is TGTGCCAGCAGTGAAGAAAGGAGGGCCACTGAAGCTTTCTTT.